The clone carrying this T cell receptor (beta chain) occurred once. The junction shows a germline mismatch at one end, possibly a read error. Other DNA sequences in the sample encode the same CDR3. The data belong to a study of Ad26.COV2.S vaccination and SARS-CoV-2 variants. Study details: This donor came from the COV1001 trial of Ad26.COV2.S. Ad26.COV2.S given intramuscularly, once or twice 56 days apart.

Profiling relied on immunoSEQ multiplex PCR, and the TCRdb table lists in-frame clones only, not all of them. The table has 350,000 to 450,000 clones, roughly 87% seen once. This CDR3 is 17 amino acids long. The germline gives CDR1 LGHDT, CDR2 YNNKEL (reference sequence). This sample's treatment: 15 to 20 received Ad26.COV2.S at low or high dose, single or two shots; a few received placebo; per-sample allocation not given. Sampling happened 63 days after the first vaccine or placebo injection. The sample came from a Boston adult aged 18-55 years. An Ad26 vector was used to express Wuhan-strain SARS-CoV-2 spike as the vaccine.

This sequence was found in a person aged 18-60 years who received the Ad26.COV2.S COVID-19 vaccine or a placebo. Sequenced here: peripheral blood, sampled in a trial of Ad26.COV2.S vaccine versus placebo. V usage is TRBV3-1 (or the pseudogene TRBV3-2) and J usage is TRBJ2-5; 7 bases match TRBD2. The CDR3 sequence is CASSQVGLAAFQETQYF. The CDR3 DNA is TGTGCTAGCAGCCAAGTGGGGCTAGCGGCCTTCCAAGAGACCCAGTACTTC.